This T cell receptor (beta chain) was sequenced in a study of OX40 agonist ivuxolimab in advanced cancers. Libraries were prepared by immunoSEQ multiplex PCR; TCRdb keeps only in-frame clonotypes and omits some of them. Found here are about 58,000 clones, 89% of them singletons; the top ten hold about 12%. With 1 base removed from V and 2 bases from J, the gap between germline ends came to 9 bases. Germline CDR1 LGHNA, CDR2 YNFKEQ. The CDR3 consists of 15 residues. The sequencing here drew on CD4+ or CD8+ T cells sorted from blood, taken in a trial of the OX40 agonist ivuxolimab. This TCR came from an adult with an advanced solid tumor such as melanoma, head and neck, liver or kidney cancer. The chain combines TRBV4-2 with TRBJ1-3; D uncertain. DNA for the CDR3: TGTGCCAGCAGCCAAGGGAAAGGACCTGGAAACACCATATATTTT. As protein: CASSQGKGPGNTIYF.